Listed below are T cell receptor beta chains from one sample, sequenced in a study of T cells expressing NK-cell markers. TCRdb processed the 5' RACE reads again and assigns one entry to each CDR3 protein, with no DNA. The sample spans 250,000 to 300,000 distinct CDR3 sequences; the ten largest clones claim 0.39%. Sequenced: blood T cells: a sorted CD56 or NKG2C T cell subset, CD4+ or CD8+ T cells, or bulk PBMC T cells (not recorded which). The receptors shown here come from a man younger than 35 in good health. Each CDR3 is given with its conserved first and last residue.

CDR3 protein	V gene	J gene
CASSFSSEYEQYF	TRBV12-3/TRBV12-4	TRBJ2-7
CATATRDNEQFF	TRBV10-3	TRBJ2-1
CASNTAGVSDTQYF	TRBV7-3	TRBJ2-3
CASSKMISGANVLTF	TRBV19	TRBJ2-6
CAISESASTQFF	TRBV10-3	TRBJ2-1
CASRERGGVTDTQYF	TRBV2	TRBJ2-3
CASSFLERAREQYF	TRBV12-3/TRBV12-4	TRBJ2-7
CATSDPKGLAGLYNEQFF	TRBV24-1	TRBJ2-1
CASRRLRDIREKLFF	TRBV5-5	TRBJ1-4
CSAGLYGTSGMNQETQYF	TRBV20-1	TRBJ2-5
CATSDLGSGSYNEQFF	TRBV24-1	TRBJ2-1
CSATRSRYEQYF	TRBV20-1	TRBJ2-7
CASSGQSDEQFF	TRBV12-3/TRBV12-4	TRBJ2-1
CASSFITASYGYTF	TRBV5-6	TRBJ1-2
CASTLQGYTEAFF	TRBV19	TRBJ1-1
CSVWDRFNNEQFF	TRBV29-1	TRBJ2-1
CASSEYGQPQHF	TRBV25-1	TRBJ1-5
CASSYSSRGGQPQHF	TRBV6-5	TRBJ1-5
CASSGPGANVLTF	TRBV28	TRBJ2-6
CAWGEGRHEAFF	TRBV30	TRBJ1-1
CASSFPTRTGEQYF	TRBV7-2	TRBJ2-7
CSVEVNRNTEAFF	TRBV29-1	TRBJ1-1
CASSPGRAYYNEQFF	TRBV5-1	TRBJ2-1
CSAYEGFSGYTF	TRBV20-1	TRBJ1-2
CASSSWDRGTPEAFF	TRBV12-3/TRBV12-4	TRBJ1-1
CASSLGRGQETQYF	TRBV11-2	TRBJ2-5
CSASASGETQYF	TRBV20-1	TRBJ2-5
CASSLVVAGEGTQYF	TRBV5-1	TRBJ2-3
CSARDTSGRFTDTQYF	TRBV20-1	TRBJ2-3
CASSQVSGIDTQYF	TRBV4-2	TRBJ2-3
CASSLEGRLGPGELFF	TRBV7-6	TRBJ2-2
CATMGEMNTGELFF	TRBV6-5	TRBJ2-2
CASRRDSSTDTQYF	TRBV12-3/TRBV12-4	TRBJ2-3
CASTFRDGELFF	TRBV11-2	TRBJ2-2
CASSPRTSGRMDTQYF	TRBV12-3/TRBV12-4	TRBJ2-3
CASSLRGIESGEQYF	TRBV5-1	TRBJ2-7
CASSVDLQGLYEQYF	TRBV19	TRBJ2-7
CASSLGGRGQPQHF	TRBV5-5	TRBJ1-5
CASSRTEYGYTF	TRBV7-2	TRBJ1-2